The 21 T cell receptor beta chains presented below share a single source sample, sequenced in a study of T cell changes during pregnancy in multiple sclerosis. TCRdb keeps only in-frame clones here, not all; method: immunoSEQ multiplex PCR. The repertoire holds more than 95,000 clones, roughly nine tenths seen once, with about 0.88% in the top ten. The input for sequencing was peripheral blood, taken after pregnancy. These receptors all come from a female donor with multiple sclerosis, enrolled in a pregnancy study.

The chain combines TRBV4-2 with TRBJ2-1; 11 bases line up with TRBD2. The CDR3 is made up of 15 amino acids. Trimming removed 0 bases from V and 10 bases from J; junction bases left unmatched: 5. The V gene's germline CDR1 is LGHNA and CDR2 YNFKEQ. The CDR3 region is CASSQDRASGREQFF. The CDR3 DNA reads TGTGCCAGCAGCCAAGATCGGGCTAGCGGGAGGGAGCAGTTCTTC.

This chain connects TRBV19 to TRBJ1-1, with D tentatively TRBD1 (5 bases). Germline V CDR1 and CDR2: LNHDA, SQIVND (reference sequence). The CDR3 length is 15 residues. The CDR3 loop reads CTQEGHPGVNTEAFF. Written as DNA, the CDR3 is TGTACACAGGAGGGGCATCCCGGCGTGAACACTGAAGCTTTCTTT.

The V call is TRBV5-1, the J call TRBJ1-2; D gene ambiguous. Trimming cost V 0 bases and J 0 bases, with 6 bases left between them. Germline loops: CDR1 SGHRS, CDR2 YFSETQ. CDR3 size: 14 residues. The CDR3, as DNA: TGCGCCAGCAGCTTGGTTCTGTCTAACTATGGCTACACCTTC. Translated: CASSLVLSNYGYTF.

The CDR3 is CASSLTTGGTSGANVLTF. As DNA, the CDR3 is TGCGCCAGCAGCTTAACAACAGGGGGAACCTCTGGGGCCAACGTCCTGACTTTC. The J gene is TRBJ2-6, the V gene TRBV5-1; 8 nucleotides line up with TRBD1. This CDR3 spans 18 amino acids. The V gene end was trimmed by 2 bases and the J gene end by 0 bases; junction bases not matched to a gene: 7. Looked up from germline, CDR1 is SGHRS and CDR2 is YFSETQ.

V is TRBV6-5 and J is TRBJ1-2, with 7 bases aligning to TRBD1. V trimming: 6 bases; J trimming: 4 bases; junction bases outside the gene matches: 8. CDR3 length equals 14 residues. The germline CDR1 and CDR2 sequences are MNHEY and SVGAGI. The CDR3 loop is CASSRDRVAYGYTF. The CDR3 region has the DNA TGTGCCAGCAGCCGTGACAGGGTGGCCTATGGCTACACCTTC.

In DNA form, the CDR3 reads TGTGCCAGTAGGGGGCTGGTAAATCAGCCCCAGCATTTT. Its translation is CASRGLVNQPQHF. V usage is TRBV19 and J usage is TRBJ1-5, with D maybe TRBD1 (5 bases). The V end was cut by 6 bases, the J end by 4 bases, with 10 bases between. The germline CDR1 and CDR2 sequences are LNHDA and SQIVND (reference sequence). The CDR3 totals 13 residues.

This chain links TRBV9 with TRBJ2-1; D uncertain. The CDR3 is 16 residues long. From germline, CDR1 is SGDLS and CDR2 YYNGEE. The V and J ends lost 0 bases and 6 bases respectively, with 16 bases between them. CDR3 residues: CASSVAGRGPINEQFF. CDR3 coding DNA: TGTGCCAGCAGCGTAGCCGGCCGCGGCCCGATCAATGAGCAGTTCTTC.

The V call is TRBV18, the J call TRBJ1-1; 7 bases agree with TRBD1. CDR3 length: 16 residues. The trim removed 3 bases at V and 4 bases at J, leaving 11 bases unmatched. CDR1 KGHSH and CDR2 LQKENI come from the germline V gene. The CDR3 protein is CASSPEGASQGTEAFF. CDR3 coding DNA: TGTGCCAGCTCACCCGAGGGGGCGAGCCAGGGCACTGAAGCTTTCTTT.

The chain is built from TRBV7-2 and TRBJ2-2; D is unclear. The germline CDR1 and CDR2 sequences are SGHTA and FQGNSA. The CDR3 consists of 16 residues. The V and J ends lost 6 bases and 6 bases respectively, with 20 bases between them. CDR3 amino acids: CASSIAGSSYPGELFF. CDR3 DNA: TGTGCCAGCAGTATAGCCGGGTCGAGTTATCCCGGGGAGCTGTTTTTT.

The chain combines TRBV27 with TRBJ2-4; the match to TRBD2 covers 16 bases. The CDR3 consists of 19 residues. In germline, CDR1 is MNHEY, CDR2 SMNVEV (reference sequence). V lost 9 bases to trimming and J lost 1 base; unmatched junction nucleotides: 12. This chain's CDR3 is CASCSLGTSGREAKNIQYF. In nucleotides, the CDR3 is TGTGCCAGTTGTAGCCTCGGGACTAGCGGGAGGGAGGCCAAAAACATTCAGTACTTC.

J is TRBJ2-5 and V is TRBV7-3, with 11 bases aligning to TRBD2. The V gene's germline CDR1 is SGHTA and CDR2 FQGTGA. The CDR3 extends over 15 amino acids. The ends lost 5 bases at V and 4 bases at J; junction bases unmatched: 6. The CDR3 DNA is TGTGCCAGCAGCCGCCAAGGGACTAGCGGAGAGACCCAGTACTTC. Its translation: CASSRQGTSGETQYF.

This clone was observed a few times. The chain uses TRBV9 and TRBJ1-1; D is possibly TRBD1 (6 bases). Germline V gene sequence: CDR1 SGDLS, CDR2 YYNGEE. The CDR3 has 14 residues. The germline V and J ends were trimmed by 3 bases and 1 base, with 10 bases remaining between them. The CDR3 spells CASSEGHKNTEAFF. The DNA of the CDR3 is TGTGCCAGCAGCGAGGGACACAAGAACACTGAAGCTTTCTTT.

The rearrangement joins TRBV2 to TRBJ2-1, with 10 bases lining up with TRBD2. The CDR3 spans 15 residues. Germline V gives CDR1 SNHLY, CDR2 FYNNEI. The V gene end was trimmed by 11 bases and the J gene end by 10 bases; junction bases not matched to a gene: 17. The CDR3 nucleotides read TGTGCCGGATTACTAGCGGGGAAGTCCTGGGGGGAGCAGTTCTTC. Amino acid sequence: CAGLLAGKSWGEQFF.

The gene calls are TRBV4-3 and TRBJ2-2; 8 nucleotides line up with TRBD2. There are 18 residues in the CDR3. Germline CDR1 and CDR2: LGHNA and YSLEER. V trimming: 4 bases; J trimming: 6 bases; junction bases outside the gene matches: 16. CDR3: CASSPRPLSGVGAGELFF. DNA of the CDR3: TGCGCCAGCAGCCCCCGACCCCTTAGCGGGGTAGGCGCCGGGGAGCTGTTTTTT.

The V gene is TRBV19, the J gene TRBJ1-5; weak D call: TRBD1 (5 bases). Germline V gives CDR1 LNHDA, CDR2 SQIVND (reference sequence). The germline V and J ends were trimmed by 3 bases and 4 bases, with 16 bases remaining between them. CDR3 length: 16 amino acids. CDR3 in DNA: TGTGCCAGTAGTATGGGTCGGGCAGGGAGGAATCAGCCCCAGCATTTT. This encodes CASSMGRAGRNQPQHF. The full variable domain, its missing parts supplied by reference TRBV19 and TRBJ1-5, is DGGITQSPKYLFRKEGQNVTLSCEQNLNHDAMYWYRQDPGQGLRLIYYSQIVNDFQKGDIAEGYSVSREKKESFPLTVTSAQKNPTAFYLCASSMGRAGRNQPQHFGDGTRLSIL.

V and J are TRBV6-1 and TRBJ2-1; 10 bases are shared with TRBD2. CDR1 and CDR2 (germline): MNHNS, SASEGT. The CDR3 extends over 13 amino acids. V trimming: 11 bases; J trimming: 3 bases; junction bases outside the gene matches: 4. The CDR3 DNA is TGTGCCTGCCAGCGGGGGGGCTACAATGAGCAGTTCTTC. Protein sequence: CACQRGGYNEQFF.

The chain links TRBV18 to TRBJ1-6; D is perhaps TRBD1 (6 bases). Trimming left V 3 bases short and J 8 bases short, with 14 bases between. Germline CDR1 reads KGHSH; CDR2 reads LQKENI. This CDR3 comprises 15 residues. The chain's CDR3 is CASSPGQQTYSPLHF. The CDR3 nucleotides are TGTGCCAGCTCACCCGGACAGCAGACTTATTCACCCCTCCACTTT.

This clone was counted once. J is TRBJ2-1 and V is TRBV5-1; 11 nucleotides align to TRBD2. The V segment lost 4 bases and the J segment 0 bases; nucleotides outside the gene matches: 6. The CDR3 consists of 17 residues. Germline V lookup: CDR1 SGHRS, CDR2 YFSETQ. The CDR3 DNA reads TGCGCCAGCAGCAGCACAACTAGCGGGGGCTCCTACAATGAGCAGTTCTTC. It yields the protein CASSSTTSGGSYNEQFF.

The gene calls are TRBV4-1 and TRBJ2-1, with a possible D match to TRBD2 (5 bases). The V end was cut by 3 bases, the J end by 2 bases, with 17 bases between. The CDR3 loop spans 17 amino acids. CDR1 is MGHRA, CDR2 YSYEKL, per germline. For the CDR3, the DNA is TGCGCCAGCAGCCACATCCTGTGGGGAGACGCCTACAATGAGCAGTTCTTC. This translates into CASSHILWGDAYNEQFF.

DNA for the CDR3: TGTGCCAGCAGCTTAGACGCGGGGACTGAAGCTTTCTTT. Amino acids: CASSLDAGTEAFF. The chain carries TRBV7-3 and TRBJ1-1; no clear D. The germline V gene encodes CDR1 SGHTA and CDR2 FQGTGA. Trimming left V 2 bases short and J 5 bases short, with 9 bases between. The CDR3 extends over 13 amino acids.

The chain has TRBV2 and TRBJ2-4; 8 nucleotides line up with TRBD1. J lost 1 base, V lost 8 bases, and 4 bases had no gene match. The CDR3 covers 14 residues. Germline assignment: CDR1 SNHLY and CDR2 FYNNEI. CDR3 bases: TGTGCCAGCGTGGGACAGGTGGCCAAAAACATTCAGTACTTC. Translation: CASVGQVAKNIQYF. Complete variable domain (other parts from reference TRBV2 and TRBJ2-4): EPEVTQTPSHQVTQMGQEVILRCVPISNHLYFYWYRQILGQKVEFLVSFYNNEISEKSEIFDDQFSVERPDGSNFTLKIRSTKLEDSAMYFCASVGQVAKNIQYFGAGTRLSVL.